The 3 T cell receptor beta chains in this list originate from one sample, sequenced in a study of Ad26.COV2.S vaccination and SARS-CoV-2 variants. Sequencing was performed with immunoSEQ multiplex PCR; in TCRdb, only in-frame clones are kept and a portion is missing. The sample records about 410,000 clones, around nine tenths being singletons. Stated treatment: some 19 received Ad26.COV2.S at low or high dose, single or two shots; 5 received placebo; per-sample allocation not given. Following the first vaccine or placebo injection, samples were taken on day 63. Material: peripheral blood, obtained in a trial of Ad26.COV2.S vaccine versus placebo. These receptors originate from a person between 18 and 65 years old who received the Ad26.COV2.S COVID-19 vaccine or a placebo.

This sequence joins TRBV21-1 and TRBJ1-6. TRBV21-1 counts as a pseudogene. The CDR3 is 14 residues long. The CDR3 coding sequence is TGTGCCAGCAGCAAGGGGGGGCAGCCTGTGCCCCTCCACTTT. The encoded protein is CASSKGGQPVPLHF.

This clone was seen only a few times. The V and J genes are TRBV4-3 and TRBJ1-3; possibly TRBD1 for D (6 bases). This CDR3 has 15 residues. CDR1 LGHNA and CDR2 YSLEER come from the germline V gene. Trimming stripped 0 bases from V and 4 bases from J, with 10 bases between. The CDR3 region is CASSQEGTPGNTIYF. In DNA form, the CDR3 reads TGCGCCAGCAGCCAAGAGGGGACACCAGGAAACACCATATATTTT.

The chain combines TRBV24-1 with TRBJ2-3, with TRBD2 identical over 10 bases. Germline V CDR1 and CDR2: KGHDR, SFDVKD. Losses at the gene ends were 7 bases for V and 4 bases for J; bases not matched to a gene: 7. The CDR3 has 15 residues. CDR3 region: CATSLTLAGADTQYF. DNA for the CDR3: TGTGCCACCAGCCTAACCCTAGCGGGAGCAGATACGCAGTATTTT.